A single sample gave rise to the 2 T cell receptor beta chains below, sequenced in a study of graft-versus-host responses after intestinal transplantation. This table comes from immunoSEQ multiplex PCR, and its TCRdb copy is limited to in-frame clones, with some not included. Of 21,000 or so clones listed, 89% are singletons. The sample consisted of PBMCs, taken roughly ten weeks after intestinal transplantation. Receptor source: a human patient who received an intestinal transplant, so some T cells may come from the graft donor.

This sequence joins TRBV9 and TRBJ2-1, with a tentative D call TRBD1 (5 bases). Germline CDR1 SGDLS, CDR2 YYNGEE. CDR3 length: 15 amino acids. V lost 1 base, J lost 2 bases, and 10 bases lay in between. As DNA, the CDR3 is TGTGCCAGCAGCGTATGGCAGGGCCCCTACAATGAGCAGTTCTTC. Translated, it gives CASSVWQGPYNEQFF.

The rearrangement links TRBV11-3 to TRBJ1-2, with D hard to call. Trimming took off 5 bases at V and 4 bases at J, with 17 bases between the two ends. Germline values: CDR1 SGHNT, CDR2 YENEEA. This CDR3 is 15 amino acids long. CDR3 bases: TGTGCCAGCAGCCCCGAATCGACCTTACTCTATGGCTACACCTTC. This translates into CASSPESTLLYGYTF.